The next 15 T cell receptor beta chains were all read from a single sample in a study of T cells after somatic rescue of genetic block. Libraries were prepared by immunoSEQ multiplex PCR; TCRdb keeps only in-frame clonotypes and omits some of them. The sample lists approximately 71,000 clones; around 93% were seen once. The sequenced sample consisted of peripheral blood mononuclear cells (PBMCs). The receptors derive from a man aged 40-55 years.

V is TRBV7-2 and J is TRBJ2-1, with 13 nucleotides matching TRBD2. The CDR3 loop spans 19 amino acids. V was pared by 5 bases and J by 0 bases, with 10 bases of the junction left unmatched. Germline lookup yields CDR1 SGHTA and CDR2 FQGNSA. This chain's CDR3 is CASSQTSGRAIRSYNEQFF. CDR3 DNA sequence: TGTGCCAGCAGCCAAACTAGCGGGAGGGCCATACGCTCCTACAATGAGCAGTTCTTC.

The chain joins TRBV6-1 to TRBJ2-5; 7 positions match TRBD2. The J call is doubtful: the DNA matches TRBJ2-7 better. The CDR3 is 14 residues long. CDR1 is MNHNS and CDR2 is SASEGT in the germline V gene. CDR3 bases: TGTGCCAGCAGGGAGACTAGCCCGCCCTACGAGCAGTACTTC. Translation gives CASRETSPPYEQYF.

V is TRBV9 and J is TRBJ2-7; D perhaps matches TRBD2 (6 bases). Germline CDR1 SGDLS, CDR2 YYNGEE. V was pared by 4 bases and J by 3 bases, with 11 bases between. This CDR3 contains 13 residues. CDR3 loop: CASSPGLGYEQYF. In nucleotides, the CDR3 is TGTGCCAGCAGCCCGGGACTGGGCTACGAGCAGTACTTC. The variable domain in full, completed from reference TRBV9 and TRBJ2-7, reads DSGVTQTPKHLITATGQRVTLRCSPRSGDLSVYWYQQSLDQGLQFLIQYYNGEERAKGNILERFSAQQFPDLHSELNLSSLELGDSALYFCASSPGLGYEQYFGPGTRLTVT.

This clone came up a few times. The chain combines TRBV6-5 with TRBJ1-1, with TRBD1 matching over 8 bases. CDR3 length: 13 residues. The V and J ends lost 2 bases and 7 bases, in that order; junction bases with no gene match: 3. Germline CDR1 and CDR2: MNHEY and SVGAGI. In DNA, the CDR3 is TGTGCCAGCAGTTACACCGGACAGGGTGAAGCTTTCTTT. This gives the protein CASSYTGQGEAFF.

The chain employs TRBV19 and TRBJ2-2, with unresolved D. The CDR3 contains 14 residues. Germline-derived CDR1 and CDR2 are LNHDA and SQIVND (reference sequence). Trimming shortened V by 5 bases and J by 0 bases, and 7 bases separated the two germline ends. CDR3 sequence (DNA): TGTGCCAGTAGTTACTTCTCGAACACCGGGGAGCTGTTTTTT. Translating gives CASSYFSNTGELFF.

The CDR3 reads CAITLGQGVTEAFF. CDR3 DNA sequence: TGTGCTATTACACTCGGGCAGGGGGTCACTGAAGCTTTCTTT. The chain couples TRBV28 to TRBJ1-1; TRBD1 matches 7 bases. Germline V gene data show CDR1 as MDHEN and CDR2 as SYDVKM. This CDR3 spans 14 amino acids.

The rearrangement links TRBV15 to TRBJ1-2; D may be TRBD1 (6 bases). Trimming left V 1 base short and J 4 bases short, with 13 bases between. The CDR3 spans 15 residues. Germline CDR1 reads LNHNV; CDR2 reads YYDKDF (reference sequence). The CDR3 region is CATSRVTGKGYGYTF. CDR3 DNA sequence: TGTGCCACCAGCAGAGTCACAGGGAAAGGCTATGGCTACACCTTC.

The chain recombines TRBV5-1 with TRBJ2-5; D unclear. CDR1 is SGHRS and CDR2 is YFSETQ in the germline V gene. Trimming shortened V by 3 bases and J by 0 bases, and 9 bases separated the two germline ends. This CDR3 comprises 14 residues. The CDR3 sequence: CASSSTENQETQYF. CDR3 in DNA: TGCGCCAGCAGCTCGACGGAGAACCAAGAGACCCAGTACTTC.

This clone has only one observation. The rearrangement links TRBV11-2 to TRBJ1-1, with a weak D call TRBD1 (5 bases). Trimming pared 7 bases from V and 4 bases from J, leaving 22 bases between. Germline CDR1 is SGHAT and CDR2 is FQNNGV. This CDR3 contains 16 residues. CDR3 sequence: CASTQSRAARATEAFF. CDR3 bases: TGTGCCAGCACCCAAAGCCGCGCGGCCAGGGCCACTGAAGCTTTCTTT.

The rearrangement uses TRBV7-9 and TRBJ2-1; 9 bases line up with TRBD2. V was clipped by 4 bases and J by 3 bases; unmatched bases: 7. Germline V gene data show CDR1 as SEHNR and CDR2 as FQNEAQ (reference sequence). The CDR3 has 16 residues. The CDR3 nucleotides read TGTGCCAGCAGCTCGGCAGGACTAGCGTTCTACAATGAGCAGTTCTTC. This codes for CASSSAGLAFYNEQFF.

The count of this clone is one. J is TRBJ2-5 and V is TRBV2; D is unresolved. The length of the CDR3 is 13 residues. Trimming took off 5 bases at V and 5 bases at J, with 12 bases between the two ends. The germline gives CDR1 SNHLY, CDR2 FYNNEI. The CDR3 loop is CASSKGLRETQYF. CDR3 in DNA: TGTGCCAGCAGTAAGGGTTTAAGGGAGACCCAGTACTTC.

CDR3 in DNA: TGTGCCAGCAGCAGACGGACAGGGCGAACCTACGAGCAGTACTTC. Encoded protein: CASSRRTGRTYEQYF. The rearrangement links TRBV9 to TRBJ2-7, with 8 nucleotides matching TRBD1. The CDR3 consists of 15 residues. V gave up 4 bases and J gave up 2 bases; unmatched junction bases: 8. Germline V CDR1 and CDR2: SGDLS, YYNGEE.

This clone has only one observation. This chain connects TRBV5-6 to TRBJ2-2; D not certain. This CDR3 has 12 residues. Germline V gives CDR1 SGHDT, CDR2 YYEEEE. Trimming took 2 bases from V and 8 from J, leaving 7 bases between them. CDR3 DNA sequence: TGTGCCAGCAGCTTTAATGTGGGGGAGCTGTTTTTT. This gives the protein CASSFNVGELFF.

The gene calls are TRBV7-6 and TRBJ2-2; TRBD2 aligns across 8 bases. Germline-derived CDR1 and CDR2 are SGHVS and FNYEAQ. CDR3 length equals 16 residues. The trim removed 4 bases at V and 4 bases at J, leaving 8 bases unmatched. CDR3 nucleotides: TGTGCCAGCAGCTCCTTTGTAGCGGGAAGCACCGGGGAGCTGTTTTTT. It codes for CASSSFVAGSTGELFF.

V usage is TRBV5-1 and J usage is TRBJ2-5, with D possibly being TRBD1 (7 bases). V was clipped by 3 bases and J by 5 bases, with 14 bases between them. CDR1 is SGHRS and CDR2 is YFSETQ in the germline V gene. The CDR3 runs to 14 residues. CDR3 region: CASSSRQGGETQYF. CDR3 in DNA: TGCGCCAGCAGCTCCCGGCAGGGGGGTGAGACCCAGTACTTC.